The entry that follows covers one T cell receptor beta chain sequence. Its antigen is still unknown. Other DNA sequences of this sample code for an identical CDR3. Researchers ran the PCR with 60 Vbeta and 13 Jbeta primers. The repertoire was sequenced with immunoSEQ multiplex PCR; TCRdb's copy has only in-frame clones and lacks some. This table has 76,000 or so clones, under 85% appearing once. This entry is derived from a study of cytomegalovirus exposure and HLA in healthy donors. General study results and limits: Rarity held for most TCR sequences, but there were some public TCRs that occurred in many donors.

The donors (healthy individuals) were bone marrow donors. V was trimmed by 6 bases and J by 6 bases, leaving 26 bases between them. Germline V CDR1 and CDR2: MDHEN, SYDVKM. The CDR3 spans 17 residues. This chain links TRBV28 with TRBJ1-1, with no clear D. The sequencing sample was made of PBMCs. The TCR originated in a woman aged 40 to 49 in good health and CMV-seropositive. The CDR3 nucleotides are TGTGCCAGCAGAGGATCATTGGGCAGAGTCTCCATCGCTGAAGCTTTCTTT. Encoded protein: CASRGSLGRVSIAEAFF.